Listed below are T cell receptor beta chains from one sample, sequenced in a study of a mutant IDH1 vaccine in newly diagnosed glioma. Their antigens are not known. This table comes from immunoSEQ multiplex PCR, and its TCRdb copy is limited to in-frame clones, with some not included. This sample has roughly 72,000 clones; roughly 91% occur once, and the top ten carry about 0.6%. The material sequenced was PBMCs, taken from a glioma patient whose treatment included an IDH1 peptide vaccine. The receptor source for this set is a woman aged 45-65 years with glioma. CDR3s leave out the opening cysteine and the closing phenylalanine or tryptophan. The order of the fields is J gene, V gene, D gene, CDR3 protein. A D gene is named only where the DNA matches it firmly.

TRBJ2-6	TRBV27	.	ASRFTGSGANVLT
TRBJ1-1	TRBV29-1	.	SVEYPYTEAF
TRBJ1-5	TRBV5-5	TRBD1	ASSLGQGGFDQPQH
TRBJ2-4	TRBV13	TRBD1	ASSQGRRGLNIQY
TRBJ2-7	TRBV19	.	ASSPRGRAREQY
TRBJ2-1	TRBV7-8	.	ASSLGSLANEQF
TRBJ2-1	TRBV5-5	.	ASSLLLVADYYNEQF
TRBJ2-5	TRBV5-4	.	ASSQGFLQETQY
TRBJ2-3	TRBV6-6	TRBD2	ASSTLGGGTQY
TRBJ2-2	TRBV30	TRBD2	AWSGWEGTGELF
TRBJ2-3	TRBV27	TRBD2	ASRGLAGGEDTQY
TRBJ2-3	TRBV10-3	.	AISGDGRRTDTQY
TRBJ1-5	TRBV5-4	.	ASSLEGEPQH
TRBJ2-1	TRBV6-5	.	ASSYFRRPDNEQF
TRBJ2-7	TRBV30	.	AWSVFKGAYEQY
TRBJ2-1	TRBV5-4	TRBD2	ASSRGALAGRYNEQF
TRBJ2-3	TRBV11-2	TRBD2	ASSRIAGTGLDTQY
TRBJ1-4	TRBV6-1	.	ASGGAGRQKLF
TRBJ1-4	TRBV2	.	ASRQQRGEKLF
TRBJ2-5	TRBV5-1	.	ASSWQGLQETQY
TRBJ2-1	TRBV6-5	.	ASTGLSSYNEQF
TRBJ2-5	TRBV7-9	TRBD2	ASSFLGRAEETQY
TRBJ2-7	TRBV9	.	ASSAEHGKQY
TRBJ2-7	TRBV11-2	.	ASSLLGDTGYEQY
TRBJ1-5	TRBV28	TRBD1	ASSPSDRGNQPQH
TRBJ2-4	TRBV30	TRBD2	AWSVSGSKNIQY
TRBJ2-1	TRBV10-1	.	ASSPGVYNEQF
TRBJ1-4	TRBV6-1	.	ASSSRQSTNEKLF
TRBJ1-2	TRBV5-4	TRBD1	ASSSGTGDPHGYT
TRBJ2-3	TRBV5-1	.	ASSYIEEDTQY
TRBJ2-7	TRBV29-1	TRBD1	SVEDQGDEQY
TRBJ1-5	TRBV27	.	ASSLSGGRRGQPQH
TRBJ2-7	TRBV18	TRBD1	ASSPGTGVEQY
TRBJ1-1	TRBV6-6	.	ASSLDSYTEAF
TRBJ2-5	TRBV18	.	ASSPDGRETQY
TRBJ1-4	TRBV5-6	.	ASSLTSGEEKLF
TRBJ2-7	TRBV6-1	TRBD2	ASRGTSGSYEQY
TRBJ2-7	TRBV28	TRBD1	ASSTRQGFYEQY
TRBJ1-4	TRBV5-5	TRBD1	ASSLSRDRGWGEKLF
TRBJ1-5	TRBV28	.	ASSSYQPQH
TRBJ1-5	TRBV28	.	ASSLEQLLQPQH
TRBJ2-1	TRBV28	.	ASRAPWNYNEQF
TRBJ1-1	TRBV7-2	.	ASSFGVTEAF
TRBJ1-5	TRBV27	.	ASKSGYSNQPQH
TRBJ1-4	TRBV19	.	ASSTQGATNEKLF
TRBJ2-3	TRBV7-3	.	ASSLMGHITDTQY
TRBJ2-7	TRBV15	.	ATSRLQVRYEQY
TRBJ1-3	TRBV6-5	.	ASTRAGRSGNTIY
TRBJ1-5	TRBV5-1	.	ASSLDDSINQPQH
TRBJ1-4	TRBV18	.	ASSPRQPKDEKLF
TRBJ2-2	TRBV5-1	.	ASSLVVGGEKELF
TRBJ2-5	TRBV2	TRBD2	ASSETSGRPGTQY
TRBJ1-6	TRBV7-2	.	ASSLAGTFSYNSPLH
TRBJ2-7	TRBV5-1	TRBD1	ASSPGQVSYEQY
TRBJ2-3	TRBV18	.	ASSPVPDTQY
TRBJ2-2	TRBV10-3	.	AIRRDLLGAGELF
TRBJ1-4	TRBV2	.	ASRGTGGDEKLF